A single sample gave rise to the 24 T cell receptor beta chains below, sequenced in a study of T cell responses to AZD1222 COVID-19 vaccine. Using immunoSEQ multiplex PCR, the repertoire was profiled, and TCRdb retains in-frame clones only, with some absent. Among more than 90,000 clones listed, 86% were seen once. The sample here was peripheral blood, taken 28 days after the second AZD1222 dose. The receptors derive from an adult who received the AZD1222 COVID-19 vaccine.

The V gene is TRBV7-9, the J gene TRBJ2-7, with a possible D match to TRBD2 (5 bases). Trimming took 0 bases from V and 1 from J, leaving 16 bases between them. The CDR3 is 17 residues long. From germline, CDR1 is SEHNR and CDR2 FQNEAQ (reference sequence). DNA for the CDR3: TGTGCCAGCAGCTTAGCGTATAGCCGGGGAGTATCCTACGAGCAGTACTTC. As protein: CASSLAYSRGVSYEQYF.

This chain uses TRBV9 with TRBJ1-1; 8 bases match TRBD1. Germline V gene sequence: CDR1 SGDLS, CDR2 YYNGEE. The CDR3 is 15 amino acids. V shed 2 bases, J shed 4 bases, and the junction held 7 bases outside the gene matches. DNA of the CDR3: TGTGCCAGCAGCGTTGGGGCAGGGGGCTTCACTGAAGCTTTCTTT. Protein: CASSVGAGGFTEAFF. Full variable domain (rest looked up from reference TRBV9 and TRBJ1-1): DSGVTQTPKHLITATGQRVTLRCSPRSGDLSVYWYQQSLDQGLQFLIQYYNGEERAKGNILERFSAQQFPDLHSELNLSSLELGDSALYFCASSVGAGGFTEAFFGQGTRLTVV.

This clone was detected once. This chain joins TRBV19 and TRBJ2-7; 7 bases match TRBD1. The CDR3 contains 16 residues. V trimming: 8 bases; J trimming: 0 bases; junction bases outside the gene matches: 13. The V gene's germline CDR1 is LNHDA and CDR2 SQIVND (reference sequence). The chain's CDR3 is CASPQERGQSSYEQYF. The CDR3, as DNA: TGTGCCAGTCCCCAAGAGAGGGGGCAAAGCTCCTACGAGCAGTACTTC.

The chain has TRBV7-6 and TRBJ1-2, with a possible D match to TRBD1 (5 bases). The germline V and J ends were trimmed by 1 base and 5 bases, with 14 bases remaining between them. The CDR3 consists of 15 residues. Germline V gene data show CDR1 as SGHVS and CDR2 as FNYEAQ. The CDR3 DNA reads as TGTGCCAGCAGCTTAGGAGTGGGGCTTGCTTATGGCTACACCTTC. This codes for CASSLGVGLAYGYTF.

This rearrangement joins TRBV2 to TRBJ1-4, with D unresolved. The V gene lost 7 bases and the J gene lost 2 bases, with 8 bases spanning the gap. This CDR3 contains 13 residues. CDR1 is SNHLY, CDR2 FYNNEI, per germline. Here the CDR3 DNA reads TGTGCCAGCACGGGGTCTACTAATGAAAAACTGTTTTTT. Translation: CASTGSTNEKLFF.

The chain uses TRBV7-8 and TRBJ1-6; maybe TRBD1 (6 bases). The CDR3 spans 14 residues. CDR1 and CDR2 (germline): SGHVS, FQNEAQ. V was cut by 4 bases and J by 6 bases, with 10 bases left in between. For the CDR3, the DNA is TGTGCCAGCAGCTCCCGAGGGGGTAATTCACCCCTCCACTTT. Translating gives CASSSRGGNSPLHF.

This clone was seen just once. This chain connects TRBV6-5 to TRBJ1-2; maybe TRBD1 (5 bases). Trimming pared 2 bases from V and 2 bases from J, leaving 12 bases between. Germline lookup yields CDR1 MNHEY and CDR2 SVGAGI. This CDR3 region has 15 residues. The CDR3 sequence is CASSYDGGTNYGYTF. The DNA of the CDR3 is TGTGCCAGCAGTTACGATGGCGGGACGAACTATGGCTACACCTTC.

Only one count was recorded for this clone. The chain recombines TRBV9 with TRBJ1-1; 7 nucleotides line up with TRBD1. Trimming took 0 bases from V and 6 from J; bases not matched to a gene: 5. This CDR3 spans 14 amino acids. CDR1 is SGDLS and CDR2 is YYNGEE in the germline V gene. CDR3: CASSVVGGRAEAFF. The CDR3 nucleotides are TGTGCCAGCAGCGTAGTAGGGGGCCGGGCTGAAGCTTTCTTT.

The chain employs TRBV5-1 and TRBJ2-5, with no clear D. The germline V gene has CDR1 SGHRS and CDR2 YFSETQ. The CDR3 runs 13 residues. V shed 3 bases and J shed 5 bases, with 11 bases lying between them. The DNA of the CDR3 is TGCGCCAGCAGCTCTTCCGGAGACGAGACCCAGTACTTC. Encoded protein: CASSSSGDETQYF. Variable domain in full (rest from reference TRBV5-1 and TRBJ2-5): KAGVTQTPRYLIKTRGQQVTLSCSPISGHRSVSWYQQTPGQGLQFLFEYFSETQRNKGNFPGRFSGRQFSNSRSEMNVSTLELGDSALYLCASSSSGDETQYFGPGTRLLVL.

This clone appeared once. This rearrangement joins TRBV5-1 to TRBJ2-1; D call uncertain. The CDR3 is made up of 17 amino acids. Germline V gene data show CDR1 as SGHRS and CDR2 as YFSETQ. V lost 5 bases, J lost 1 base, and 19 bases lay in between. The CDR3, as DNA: TGCGCCAGCAGTGACCCACATGGCGGTTTATCCTACAATGAGCAGTTCTTC. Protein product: CASSDPHGGLSYNEQFF. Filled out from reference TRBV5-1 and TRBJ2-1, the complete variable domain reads KAGVTQTPRYLIKTRGQQVTLSCSPISGHRSVSWYQQTPGQGLQFLFEYFSETQRNKGNFPGRFSGRQFSNSRSEMNVSTLELGDSALYLCASSDPHGGLSYNEQFFGPGTRLTVL.

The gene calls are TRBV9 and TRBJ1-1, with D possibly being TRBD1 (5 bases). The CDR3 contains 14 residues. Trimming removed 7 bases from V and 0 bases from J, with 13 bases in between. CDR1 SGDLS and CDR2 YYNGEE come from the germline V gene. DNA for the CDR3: TGTGCCAGCGGCGGCAGGGAAATGAACACTGAAGCTTTCTTT. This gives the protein CASGGREMNTEAFF. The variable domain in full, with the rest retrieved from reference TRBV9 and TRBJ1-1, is DSGVTQTPKHLITATGQRVTLRCSPRSGDLSVYWYQQSLDQGLQFLIQYYNGEERAKGNILERFSAQQFPDLHSELNLSSLELGDSALYFCASGGREMNTEAFFGQGTRLTVV.

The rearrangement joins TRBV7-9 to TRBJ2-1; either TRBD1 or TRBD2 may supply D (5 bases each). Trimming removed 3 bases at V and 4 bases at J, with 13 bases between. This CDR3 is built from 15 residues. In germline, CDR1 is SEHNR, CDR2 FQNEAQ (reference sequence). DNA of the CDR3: TGTGCCAGCAGCTTTTCCGGGACGGCATACAATGAGCAGTTCTTC. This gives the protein CASSFSGTAYNEQFF.

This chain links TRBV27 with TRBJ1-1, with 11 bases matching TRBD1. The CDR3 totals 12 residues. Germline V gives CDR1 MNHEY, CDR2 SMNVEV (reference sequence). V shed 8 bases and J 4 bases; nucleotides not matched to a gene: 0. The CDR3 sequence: CASGTGGTEAFF. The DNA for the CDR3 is TGTGCCAGCGGGACAGGGGGCACTGAAGCTTTCTTT.

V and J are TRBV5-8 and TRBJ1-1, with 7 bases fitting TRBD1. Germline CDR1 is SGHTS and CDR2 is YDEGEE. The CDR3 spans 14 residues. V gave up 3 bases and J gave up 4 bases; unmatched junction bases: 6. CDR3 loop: CASSWRDSGTEAFF. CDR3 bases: TGTGCCAGCAGCTGGAGGGACAGTGGCACTGAAGCTTTCTTT. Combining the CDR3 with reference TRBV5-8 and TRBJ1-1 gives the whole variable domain EAGVTQSPTHLIKTRGQQATLRCSPISGHTSVYWYQQALGLGLQFLLWYDEGEERNRGNFPPRFSGRQFPNYSSELNVNALELEDSALYLCASSWRDSGTEAFFGQGTRLTVV.

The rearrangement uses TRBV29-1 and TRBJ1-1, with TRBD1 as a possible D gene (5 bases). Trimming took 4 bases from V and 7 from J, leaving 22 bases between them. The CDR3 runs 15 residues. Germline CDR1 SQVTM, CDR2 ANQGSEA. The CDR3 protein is CSVGGIRGVKGEAFF. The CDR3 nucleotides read TGCAGCGTTGGAGGAATCAGAGGGGTAAAGGGTGAAGCTTTCTTT.

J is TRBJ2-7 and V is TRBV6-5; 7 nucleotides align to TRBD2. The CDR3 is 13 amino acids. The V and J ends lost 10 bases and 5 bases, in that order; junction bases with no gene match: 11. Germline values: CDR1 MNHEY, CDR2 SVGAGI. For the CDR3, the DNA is TGTGCCATCTCGGGGGGTGGCCCCGACGAGCAGTACTTC. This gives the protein CAISGGGPDEQYF.

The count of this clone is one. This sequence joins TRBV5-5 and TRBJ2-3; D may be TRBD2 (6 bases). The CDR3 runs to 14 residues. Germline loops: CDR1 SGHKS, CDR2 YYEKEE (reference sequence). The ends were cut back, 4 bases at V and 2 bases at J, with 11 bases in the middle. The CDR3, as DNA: TGTGCCAGCAGCATGGGACTTTCCACAGATACGCAGTATTTT. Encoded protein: CASSMGLSTDTQYF.

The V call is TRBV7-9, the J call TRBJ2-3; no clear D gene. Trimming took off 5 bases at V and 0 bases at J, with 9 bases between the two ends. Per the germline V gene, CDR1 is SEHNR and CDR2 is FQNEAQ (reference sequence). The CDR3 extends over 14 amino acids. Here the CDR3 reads CASSPSSSTDTQYF. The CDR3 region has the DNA TGTGCCAGCAGCCCCTCTTCTAGCACAGATACGCAGTATTTT.

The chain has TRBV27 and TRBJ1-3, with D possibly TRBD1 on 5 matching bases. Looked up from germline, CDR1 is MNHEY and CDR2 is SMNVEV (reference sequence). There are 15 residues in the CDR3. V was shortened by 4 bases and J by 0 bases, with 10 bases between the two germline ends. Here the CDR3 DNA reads TGTGCCAGCAGTTGGGAGGGACTCTCTGGAAACACCATATATTTT. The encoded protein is CASSWEGLSGNTIYF.

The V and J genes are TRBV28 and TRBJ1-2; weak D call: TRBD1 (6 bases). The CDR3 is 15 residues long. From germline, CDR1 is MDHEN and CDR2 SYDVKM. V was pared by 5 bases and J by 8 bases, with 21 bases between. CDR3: CASSAYQQGTGGYTF. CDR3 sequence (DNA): TGTGCCAGCAGTGCATACCAACAGGGAACCGGGGGCTACACCTTC.

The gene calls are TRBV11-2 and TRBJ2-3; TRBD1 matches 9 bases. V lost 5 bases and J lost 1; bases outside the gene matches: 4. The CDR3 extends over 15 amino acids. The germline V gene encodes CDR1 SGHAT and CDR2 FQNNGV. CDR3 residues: CASSPRDRGTDTQYF. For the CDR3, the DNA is TGTGCCAGCAGCCCCCGGGACAGGGGCACAGATACGCAGTATTTT.

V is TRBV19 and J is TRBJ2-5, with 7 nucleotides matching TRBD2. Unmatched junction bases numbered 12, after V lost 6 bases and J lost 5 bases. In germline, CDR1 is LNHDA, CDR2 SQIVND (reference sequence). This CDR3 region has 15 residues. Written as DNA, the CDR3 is TGTGCCAGTAGCCAGCGGGAATCCCTGACGGAGACCCAGTACTTC. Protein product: CASSQRESLTETQYF.

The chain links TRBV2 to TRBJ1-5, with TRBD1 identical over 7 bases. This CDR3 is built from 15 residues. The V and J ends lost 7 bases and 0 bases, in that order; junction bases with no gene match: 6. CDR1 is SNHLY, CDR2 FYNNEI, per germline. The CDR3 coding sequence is TGTGCCAGCACGGACAGGCCTTATAGCAATCAGCCCCAGCATTTT. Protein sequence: CASTDRPYSNQPQHF.

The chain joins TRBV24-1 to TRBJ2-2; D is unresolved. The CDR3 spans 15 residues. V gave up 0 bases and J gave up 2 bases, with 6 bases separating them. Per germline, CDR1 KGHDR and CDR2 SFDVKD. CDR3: CATSDLVQNTGELFF. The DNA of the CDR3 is TGTGCCACCAGTGATTTGGTACAAAACACCGGGGAGCTGTTTTTT.